This entry features one T cell receptor beta chain sequence. The data originate from a study of T cells in Graves' hyperthyroidism and ophthalmopathy. Those patients with uncontrolled infection, other autoimmune disease, pregnancy or lactation were excluded. This sample holds PBMCs from 8 to 10 ml fresh peripheral blood. Per the germline V gene, CDR1 is MNHEY and CDR2 is SVGAGI. The J segment lost 5 bases and the V segment lost 8 bases, leaving 8 bases of the junction unmatched. CDR3 length: 14 amino acids. There were TCR beta CDR3 regions amplified from RNA transcripts. Carried out on the TCR CDR3, a first-round RT-PCR used the HTBI primer set. TCRdb independently ran MiXCR on the multiplex PCR reads; one entry per CDR3 protein. The data contain some 620,000 distinct CDR3 sequences, around 15% of them seen just once; the ten biggest clones take up 3.8%.

This clonotype originated in a woman in her 30s with Graves' hyperthyroidism. The chain joins TRBV6-5 to TRBJ2-5; 10 nucleotides line up with TRBD2. The sample was blood. DNA for the CDR3: TGTGCCAGCGGGCTAGCGGGAGCGGGGGAGACCCAGTACTTC. It is translated as CASGLAGAGETQYF.